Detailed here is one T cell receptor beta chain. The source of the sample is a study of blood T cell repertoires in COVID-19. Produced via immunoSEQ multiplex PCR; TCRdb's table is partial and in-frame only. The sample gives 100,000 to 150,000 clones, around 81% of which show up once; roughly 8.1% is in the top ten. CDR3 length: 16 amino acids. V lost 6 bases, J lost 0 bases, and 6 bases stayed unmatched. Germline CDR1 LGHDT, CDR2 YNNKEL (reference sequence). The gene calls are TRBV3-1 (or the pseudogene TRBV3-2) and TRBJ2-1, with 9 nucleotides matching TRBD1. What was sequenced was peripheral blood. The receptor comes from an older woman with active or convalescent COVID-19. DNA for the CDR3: TGTGCCAGCAGACCCGGGACAGGGAGCTCCTACAATGAGCAGTTCTTC. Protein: CASRPGTGSSYNEQFF.